This TCR beta chain was recovered during a study of blood T cells in healthy people across ages. Overall study findings and caveats: Relative to aged donors, long-lived donors carried more naive CD4+ cells and displayed higher diversity.

Sample-barcoded 5' priming and a J-beta primer mix drove a second PCR of about 6 to 12 cycles. A 12-random-nucleotide template-switch adaptor tagged each cDNA molecule. TCRdb reprocessed the 5' RACE reads via MiXCR and lists one record per CDR3 protein. The sample contains hundreds of thousands of distinct CDR3 sequences, under 30% of which appear only once. This clonotype appeared once. What it recognizes is unknown. Sequencing was done on a sample of blood. This receptor was identified in a woman of 80 years or more in good health.

The CDR3 nucleotides read TGCGCCAGCAGCCCTACACCACAAGAGATTGAGTACTTC. Translated: CASSPTPQEIEYF. V gene TRBV5-1 combines with J gene TRBJ2-4; no definite D call. Germline V gene data show CDR1 as SGHRS and CDR2 as YFSETQ. Trimming shortened V by 4 bases and J by 14 bases, and 19 bases separated the two germline ends. This CDR3 has 13 amino acids.